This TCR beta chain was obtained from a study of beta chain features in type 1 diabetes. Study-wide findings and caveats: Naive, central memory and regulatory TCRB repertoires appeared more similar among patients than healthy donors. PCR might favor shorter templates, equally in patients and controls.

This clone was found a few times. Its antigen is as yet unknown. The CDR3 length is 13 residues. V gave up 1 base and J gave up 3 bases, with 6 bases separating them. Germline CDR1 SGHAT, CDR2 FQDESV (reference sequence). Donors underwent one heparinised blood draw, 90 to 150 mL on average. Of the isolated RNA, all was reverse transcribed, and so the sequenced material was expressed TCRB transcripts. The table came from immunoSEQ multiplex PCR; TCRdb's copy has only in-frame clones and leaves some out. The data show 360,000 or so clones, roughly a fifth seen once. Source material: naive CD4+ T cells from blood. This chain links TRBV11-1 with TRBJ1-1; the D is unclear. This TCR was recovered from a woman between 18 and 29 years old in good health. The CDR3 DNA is TGTGCCAGCAGCTTAGAGCGGGACACTGAAGCTTTCTTT. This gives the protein CASSLERDTEAFF.